The 22 T cell receptor beta chains given below trace back to one sample, sequenced in a study of blood T cell repertoires in COVID-19. TCRdb's table, derived via immunoSEQ multiplex PCR, lists solely in-frame clones and lacks some. Of some 150,000 clones listed, roughly 90% are singletons. The sample taken for sequencing was peripheral blood. All receptors derive from a woman aged 60-75 years with active or convalescent COVID-19.

The chain is built from TRBV11-2 and TRBJ1-1; possible D gene TRBD1, 5 bases. CDR3 length: 14 amino acids. Between the trimmed V and J ends, which lost 5 bases and 4 bases, there was a span of 14 bases. Germline loops: CDR1 SGHAT, CDR2 FQNNGV. CDR3 sequence (DNA): TGTGCCAGCAGCACAAGACTAGGGGTCACTGAAGCTTTCTTT. Amino acid sequence: CASSTRLGVTEAFF. Looking up the rest from reference TRBV11-2 and TRBJ1-1 gives the full variable domain: EAGVAQSPRYKIIEKRQSVAFWCNPISGHATLYWYQQILGQGPKLLIQFQNNGVVDDSQLPKDRFSAERLKGVDSTLKIQPAKLEDSAVYLCASSTRLGVTEAFFGQGTRLTVV.

The V and J genes are TRBV7-9 and TRBJ2-2; 9 bases fit TRBD2. V was pared by 2 bases and J by 1 base, with 5 bases of the junction left unmatched. The CDR3 length is 17 residues. Germline values: CDR1 SEHNR, CDR2 FQNEAQ (reference sequence). The DNA for the CDR3 is TGTGCCAGCAGCTTACCCTATAGCGGGGGGAACACCGGGGAGCTGTTTTTT. It codes for CASSLPYSGGNTGELFF.

This clone was detected once. V and J are TRBV24-1 and TRBJ2-2, with D tentatively TRBD2 (5 bases). The V end lost 12 bases, the J end lost 2 bases, and 18 bases lay between the germline ends. Per the germline V gene, CDR1 is KGHDR and CDR2 is SFDVKD. The CDR3 loop spans 15 amino acids. The CDR3 DNA reads as TGTGCCCTCCAGAAGGCCGGGGAAAACACCGGGGAGCTGTTTTTT. As protein: CALQKAGENTGELFF.

V usage is TRBV6-2 or TRBV6-3 and J usage is TRBJ2-3; 7 bases are a match to TRBD1. CDR3 length: 17 amino acids. After removal of 5 bases from V and 6 bases from J, the junction contained 17 bases not matched to a gene. CDR1 and CDR2 from the germline V gene are MNHEY and SVGEGT. The CDR3, as DNA: TGTGCCAGCAGTCCGAGGACAGGCTGGGGTGAAGGTGATACGCAGTATTTT. Protein sequence: CASSPRTGWGEGDTQYF.

The chain employs TRBV19 and TRBJ1-1; D ambiguous. V was cut by 7 bases and J by 1 base, with 10 bases left in between. Germline V gene lookup returns CDR1 LNHDA and CDR2 SQIVND (reference sequence). CDR3 length equals 13 residues. The CDR3 sequence: CASTPYRNTEAFF. CDR3 in DNA: TGTGCCAGTACCCCTTACAGGAACACTGAAGCTTTCTTT.

CDR3: CASSLDGGWTGELFF. CDR3 DNA: TGTGCCAGCAGCTTGGACGGGGGGTGGACCGGGGAGCTGTTTTTT. The chain combines TRBV5-4 with TRBJ2-2, with 7 bases lining up with TRBD2. Trimming took 0 bases from V and 5 from J; bases not matched to a gene: 4. Germline assignment: CDR1 SGHNT and CDR2 YYREEE (reference sequence). The CDR3 runs to 15 residues.

The J gene is TRBJ2-3, the V gene TRBV5-1; 7 bases agree with TRBD1. Trimming cost V 4 bases and J 1 base; bases outside gene matches: 0. The V gene's germline CDR1 is SGHRS and CDR2 YFSETQ. This CDR3 has 13 amino acids. DNA of the CDR3: TGCGCCAGCAGCCAGGGGGGCACAGATACGCAGTATTTT. As protein: CASSQGGTDTQYF.

There are a few counts of this clone. The V call is TRBV3-1 (or the pseudogene TRBV3-2), the J call TRBJ2-7; a weak D match, TRBD1 (6 bases). This CDR3 spans 14 amino acids. Germline V gene lookup returns CDR1 LGHDT and CDR2 YNNKEL (reference sequence). V lost 4 bases and J lost 0, with 10 bases in between. The DNA for the CDR3 is TGTGCCAGCAGCCTTGGACAGTACTCCTACGAGCAGTACTTC. This codes for CASSLGQYSYEQYF.

V usage is TRBV29-1 and J usage is TRBJ1-3, with D unresolved. CDR3 length: 13 residues. The ends were cut back, 3 bases at V and 2 bases at J, with 8 bases in the middle. The V gene's germline CDR1 is SQVTM and CDR2 ANQGSEA. CDR3 DNA sequence: TGCAGCGTTGATTCCGGGGCTGGAAACACCATATATTTT. Its protein is CSVDSGAGNTIYF.

This clone turned up a few times. V gene TRBV14 combines with J gene TRBJ1-6, with D unresolved. The CDR3 has 17 residues. V lost 3 bases, J lost 0 bases, and 12 bases lay in between. Germline CDR1 is SGHDN and CDR2 is FVKESK. The DNA for the CDR3 is TGTGCCAGCAGCCACGGTACGGGGAGCTCCTATAATTCACCCCTCCACTTT. Protein product: CASSHGTGSSYNSPLHF.

On this clone itself: This sample also contains other DNA sequences that code for the same CDR3. This chain uses TRBV7-9 with TRBJ1-5, with unresolved D. The CDR3 contains 13 residues. Germline V lookup: CDR1 SEHNR, CDR2 FQNEAQ (reference sequence). Trimming shortened V by 5 bases and J by 1 base, and 6 bases separated the two germline ends. The CDR3 here is CASSPQSNQPQHF. CDR3 bases: TGTGCCAGCAGCCCACAAAGCAATCAGCCCCAGCATTTT.

CDR3 protein: CASRGGTGVKNIQYF. CDR3 nucleotide sequence: TGTGCCAGCAGGGGCGGGACAGGGGTCAAAAACATTCAGTACTTC. V gene TRBV2 combines with J gene TRBJ2-4; 10 nucleotides match TRBD1. Trimming took 6 bases from V and 3 from J; bases not matched to a gene: 5. CDR3 length: 15 residues. CDR1 and CDR2 (germline): SNHLY, FYNNEI.

The chain has TRBV5-4 and TRBJ1-3, with 12 bases that match TRBD1. J gave up 1 base and V 4 bases, and 6 bases lay outside the gene matches. Germline values: CDR1 SGHNT, CDR2 YYREEE (reference sequence). This CDR3 region has 17 residues. The chain's CDR3 is CASSREGQGASGNTIYF. The CDR3 region has the DNA TGTGCCAGCAGCCGAGAGGGACAGGGGGCATCTGGAAACACCATATATTTT.

V and J are TRBV11-2 and TRBJ1-6, with D maybe TRBD1 (5 bases). Germline values: CDR1 SGHAT, CDR2 FQNNGV. V was shortened by 0 bases and J by 4 bases, with 7 bases between the two germline ends. The CDR3 has 15 amino acids. The CDR3 reads CASSLERGYNSPLHF. DNA of the CDR3: TGTGCCAGCAGCTTAGAACGGGGGTATAATTCACCCCTCCACTTT.

The genes are TRBV18 and TRBJ2-3; possibly TRBD2 for D (7 bases). V was trimmed by 2 bases and J by 2 bases, leaving 14 bases between them. The CDR3 extends over 16 amino acids. CDR1 KGHSH and CDR2 LQKENI come from the germline V gene. CDR3 in DNA: TGTGCCAGCTCACCAATAACCGGGGGGCCCACAGATACGCAGTATTTT. Protein sequence: CASSPITGGPTDTQYF.

The chain couples TRBV6-5 to TRBJ1-1; D possibly corresponds to TRBD1 (5 bases). Trimming cost V 6 bases and J 5 bases, with 16 bases left between them. Germline CDR1 reads MNHEY; CDR2 reads SVGAGI. The CDR3 runs 14 residues. As DNA, the CDR3 is TGTGCCAGCAGGCCCTCTCCTGGGGGGACTGAAGCTTTCTTT. Protein product: CASRPSPGGTEAFF.

V usage is TRBV4-3 and J usage is TRBJ1-4; 9 nucleotides line up with TRBD1. This CDR3 has 16 amino acids. Germline loops: CDR1 LGHNA, CDR2 YSLEER. V dropped 6 bases and J dropped 0; count of bases not matched to a gene: 5. CDR3 nucleotides: TGCGCCAGCAGGCTAACAGGGGGCTCAACTAATGAAAAACTGTTTTTT. Amino acid sequence: CASRLTGGSTNEKLFF.

The gene calls are TRBV24-1 and TRBJ1-5, with D unresolved. Germline loops: CDR1 KGHDR, CDR2 SFDVKD. V lost 5 bases and J lost 6, with 7 bases in between. The CDR3 has 12 amino acids. CDR3 residues: CATSVSGQPQHF. The CDR3 region has the DNA TGTGCCACCAGTGTCAGCGGTCAGCCCCAGCATTTT.

V gene TRBV13 combines with J gene TRBJ2-5; D might be TRBD2 (5 bases). Trimming removed 5 bases at V and 5 bases at J, with 15 bases between. Per the germline V gene, CDR1 is PRHDT and CDR2 is FYEKMQ (reference sequence). The length of the CDR3 is 14 residues. This chain's CDR3 is CASSHLVGEETQYF. The CDR3 bases are TGTGCCAGCAGCCATCTGGTGGGAGAGGAGACCCAGTACTTC.

The gene calls are TRBV6-2 or TRBV6-3 and TRBJ2-1; 8 bases agree with TRBD1. The CDR3 totals 18 residues. Per the germline V gene, CDR1 is MNHEY and CDR2 is SVGEGT. With V trimmed by 2 bases and J by 4 bases, 13 bases remained unmatched. The CDR3 bases are TGTGCCAGCAGTTACGGGACAGGCGGAAAACAGATATACAATGAGCAGTTCTTC. The encoded protein is CASSYGTGGKQIYNEQFF.

The V call is TRBV9, the J call TRBJ1-1; unclear D gene. There are 14 residues in the CDR3. Trimming took 0 bases from V and 4 from J, leaving 10 bases between them. From germline, CDR1 is SGDLS and CDR2 YYNGEE. In DNA form, the CDR3 reads TGTGCCAGCAGCGTAGATGGCAGTCGCACTGAAGCTTTCTTT. Protein product: CASSVDGSRTEAFF. The whole variable domain, remainder taken from reference TRBV9 and TRBJ1-1, is DSGVTQTPKHLITATGQRVTLRCSPRSGDLSVYWYQQSLDQGLQFLIQYYNGEERAKGNILERFSAQQFPDLHSELNLSSLELGDSALYFCASSVDGSRTEAFFGQGTRLTVV.

The sample holds one count of this clone. The gene calls are TRBV6-5 and TRBJ2-7; 7 bases are shared with TRBD2. Trimming removed 6 bases from V and 7 bases from J; junction bases left unmatched: 9. The CDR3 spans 13 residues. Germline CDR1 MNHEY, CDR2 SVGAGI. CDR3 protein: CASRILATGEQYF. Here the CDR3 DNA reads TGTGCCAGCAGGATACTAGCGACGGGGGAGCAGTACTTC.